This TCR beta chain was sequenced in a study of siplizumab effects on memory and regulatory T cells. For this clone: Its antigen is undetermined.

Study outcomes and limitations: Naive T cells apparently outstripped memory cells in diversity and seemed major alloresponse contributors.

The CDR3 has 15 residues. J was trimmed by 4 bases and V by 0 bases; bases with no gene match: 4. CDR1 and CDR2 from the germline V gene are MGHRA and YSYEKL. Profiled with immunoSEQ multiplex PCR; TCRdb holds only in-frame clones, not every one. The top ten hold 6.5% of the sample, which has 70,000 to 100,000 clones, 80% to 95% seen once. The specimen was CD8+ T cells sorted from blood. This TCR was recovered from a human donor in good health. The chain employs TRBV4-1 and TRBJ2-7; 9 positions agree with TRBD2. The CDR3 loop is CASSQEAGGKYEQYF. The CDR3 DNA follows: TGCGCCAGCAGCCAAGAAGCGGGGGGCAAGTACGAGCAGTACTTC.